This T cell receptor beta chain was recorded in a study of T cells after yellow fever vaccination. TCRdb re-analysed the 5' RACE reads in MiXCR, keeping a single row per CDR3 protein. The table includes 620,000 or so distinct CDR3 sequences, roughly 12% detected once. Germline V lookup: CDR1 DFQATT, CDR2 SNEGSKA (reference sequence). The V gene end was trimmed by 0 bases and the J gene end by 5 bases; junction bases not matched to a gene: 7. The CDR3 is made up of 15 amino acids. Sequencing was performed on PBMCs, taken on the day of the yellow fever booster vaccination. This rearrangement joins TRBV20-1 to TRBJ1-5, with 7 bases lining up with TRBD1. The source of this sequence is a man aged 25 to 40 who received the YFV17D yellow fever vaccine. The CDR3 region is CSAREKDRYYQPQHF. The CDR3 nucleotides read TGCAGTGCTAGAGAAAAGGACAGGTATTATCAGCCCCAGCATTTT.